This is a list of T cell receptor beta chains from one sample in a study of T cell changes during pregnancy in multiple sclerosis. Sequenced by immunoSEQ multiplex PCR; TCRdb stores in-frame clones only, minus some. This sample yields about 87,000 clones, of which around 95% are seen a single time; around 1.4% belongs to the top ten. The material was peripheral blood, obtained in the third trimester of pregnancy. The receptors were sampled from a female donor in good health, enrolled as a control in a pregnancy study. Each CDR3 is given with its conserved first and last residue. The order of the fields is V gene, J gene, D gene, clone size, CDR3 protein, CDR3 DNA. The D gene is left open where the match is weak. A row's size may be missing; if present it is once, few, many or a size class.

TRBV18	TRBJ1-5	TRBD1	few	CASSGQGYQPQHF	TGTGCCAGCTCGGGACAGGGCTATCAGCCCCAGCATTTT
TRBV7-9	TRBJ2-5	TRBD2	NA	CASSTHLAGRYQETQYF	TGTGCCAGCAGCACTCATCTAGCGGGAAGGTACCAAGAGACCCAGTACTTC
TRBV7-6	TRBJ2-1	TRBD2	NA	CASSPGTSGRLNEQFF	TGTGCCAGCAGCCCGGGGACTAGCGGGAGACTTAATGAGCAGTTCTTC
TRBV4-2	TRBJ2-2	TRBD2	NA	CASSQARPSGNTGELFF	TGTGCCAGCAGCCAAGCTAGGCCTAGCGGAAACACCGGGGAGCTGTTTTTT
TRBV28	TRBJ2-2	TRBD2	NA	CASSPPSGRVNTGELFF	TGTGCCAGCAGTCCCCCAAGCGGGAGAGTGAACACCGGGGAGCTGTTTTTT
TRBV7-2	TRBJ1-2	TRBD1	NA	CASSLRTGSYGYTF	TGTGCCAGCAGCCTCCGGACAGGGAGCTATGGCTACACCTTC
TRBV6-1	TRBJ2-3	TRBD2	NA	CASSESFSYGLADSTDTQYF	TGTGCCAGCAGTGAATCTTTTAGCTATGGACTAGCGGATAGCACAGATACGCAGTATTTT
TRBV28	TRBJ1-4	NA	NA	CASSFPTASGEKLFF	TGTGCCAGCAGTTTTCCGACCGCCTCGGGGGAAAAACTGTTTTTT
TRBV28	TRBJ2-1	TRBD1	NA	CASRPQTGQGYRNEQFF	TGTGCCAGCAGACCACAAACAGGACAGGGTTACCGCAATGAGCAGTTCTTC
TRBV2	TRBJ2-7	TRBD2	NA	CASSDETSVGQYF	TGTGCCAGCAGTGATGAAACTAGCGTTGGGCAGTACTTC
TRBV5-6	TRBJ2-6	NA	NA	CASSPIGANVLTF	TGTGCCAGCAGCCCCATTGGGGCCAACGTCCTGACTTTC
TRBV27	TRBJ2-2	NA	once	CASNSGVGAGELFF	TGTGCCAGCAACTCAGGGGTTGGTGCCGGGGAGCTGTTTTTT
TRBV19	TRBJ2-1	TRBD2	NA	CASSISGLGVYEQFF	TGTGCCAGTAGTATTTCCGGACTAGGGGTCTATGAGCAGTTCTTC
TRBV2	TRBJ1-2	NA	NA	CASSEATGANYGYTF	TGTGCCAGCAGTGAGGCGACGGGAGCTAACTATGGCTACACCTTC
TRBV9	TRBJ2-6	NA	once	CASSVAGAGANVLTF	TGTGCCAGCAGCGTAGCCGGGGCTGGGGCCAACGTCCTGACTTTC
TRBV5-1	TRBJ2-4	TRBD1	NA	CASSFRQGDIQYF	TGCGCCAGCAGCTTTCGACAGGGAGACATTCAGTACTTC
TRBV25-1	TRBJ2-7	NA	NA	CASKELLLDYEQYF	TGTGCCAGCAAGGAACTTTTGCTAGACTACGAGCAGTACTTC
TRBV28	TRBJ2-7	NA	NA	CASSPDRVSYEQYF	TGTGCCAGCAGTCCCGACAGAGTCTCCTACGAGCAGTACTTC
TRBV6-5	TRBJ1-6	TRBD1	once	CASKGQGGNSPLHF	TGTGCCAGCAAGGGACAGGGGGGAAATTCACCCCTCCACTTT
TRBV28	TRBJ2-3	NA	NA	CASSPLWRGTDTQYF	TGTGCCAGCAGTCCCCTATGGCGGGGCACAGATACGCAGTATTTT
TRBV7-8	TRBJ2-7	TRBD2	NA	CASSPVVQRGPYEQYF	TGTGCCAGCAGCCCAGTCGTCCAGCGGGGGCCCTACGAGCAGTACTTC
TRBV5-6	TRBJ2-3	TRBD1	NA	CASSGGTGPFTDTQYF	TGTGCCAGCAGCGGCGGGACAGGTCCTTTCACAGATACGCAGTATTTT
TRBV7-8	TRBJ1-6	TRBD1	NA	CASGTGVSPLHF	TGTGCCAGCGGGACAGGGGTTTCACCCCTCCACTTT
TRBV19	TRBJ2-1	TRBD2	NA	CASKPSGSGNNEQFF	TGTGCCAGTAAGCCCAGCGGGAGTGGTAACAATGAGCAGTTCTTC
TRBV28	TRBJ2-7	TRBD1	NA	CASSLFQGASGSYEQYF	TGTGCCAGCAGTTTATTCCAGGGGGCTTCGGGCTCCTACGAGCAGTACTTC
TRBV7-9	TRBJ2-7	NA	NA	CASSLFSGQRNYEQYF	TGTGCCAGCAGCTTATTTTCAGGACAGCGAAATTACGAGCAGTACTTC
TRBV11-2	TRBJ2-7	NA	NA	CASSLGPEQYF	TGTGCCAGCAGCTTGGGGCCCGAGCAGTACTTC
TRBV6-1	TRBJ1-3	TRBD1	NA	CASRQGVSGNTIYF	TGTGCCAGCAGACAGGGGGTCTCTGGAAACACCATATATTTT
TRBV12-5	TRBJ2-2	NA	NA	CASGPRTVNTGELFF	TGTGCTAGTGGCCCTCGGACAGTGAACACCGGGGAGCTGTTTTTT
TRBV6-1	TRBJ1-2	NA	NA	CASSEIFSGEGYTF	TGTGCCAGCAGTGAAATTTTTAGTGGTGAAGGCTACACCTTC
TRBV5-5	TRBJ2-7	NA	NA	CASSLGGYSYEQYF	TGTGCCAGCAGCTTGGGGGGCTACTCCTACGAGCAGTACTTC
TRBV11-3	TRBJ2-3	TRBD1	NA	CASTLPGQGADTQYF	TGTGCCAGCACCCTACCGGGACAGGGTGCAGATACGCAGTATTTT
TRBV5-6	TRBJ1-1	TRBD1	NA	CASSRRGQGVTEAFF	TGTGCCAGCAGCCGGCGTGGACAGGGGGTCACTGAAGCTTTCTTT
TRBV5-4	TRBJ2-1	NA	NA	CASSLERGGNEQFF	TGTGCCAGCAGCTTGGAGAGGGGAGGTAATGAGCAGTTCTTC
TRBV7-8	TRBJ2-2	TRBD2	once	CASISGRFGTGELFF	TGTGCCAGCATTAGCGGGAGGTTCGGCACCGGGGAGCTGTTTTTT
TRBV2	TRBJ2-1	NA	NA	CASAQTESSYNEQFF	TGTGCCAGCGCCCAAACAGAGAGCTCCTACAATGAGCAGTTCTTC
TRBV30	TRBJ1-1	NA	NA	CAWSELEFTEAFF	TGTGCCTGGAGTGAGCTTGAGTTCACTGAAGCTTTCTTT
TRBV5-1	TRBJ2-6	TRBD1	NA	CASGTGEANVLTF	TGCGCCAGCGGGACAGGGGAGGCCAACGTCCTGACTTTC
TRBV28	TRBJ1-4	NA	NA	CASSYPGLLEKLFF	TGTGCCAGCAGCTACCCGGGACTTCTTGAAAAACTGTTTTTT
TRBV5-4	TRBJ2-7	TRBD2	NA	CASSLLAGEVHEQYF	TGTGCCAGCAGCTTGTTAGCGGGAGAAGTCCACGAGCAGTACTTC
TRBV5-6	TRBJ2-7	NA	NA	CASSTRWAGPGDEQYF	TGTGCCAGCAGCACACGTTGGGCGGGTCCGGGGGACGAGCAGTACTTC
TRBV25-1	TRBJ2-5	TRBD2	NA	CASSESGGRGETQYF	TGTGCCAGCAGTGAATCGGGCGGGAGAGGAGAGACCCAGTACTTC
TRBV5-6	TRBJ2-4	TRBD1	NA	CASSSGTGKGKNIQYF	TGTGCCAGCAGCTCCGGGACAGGGAAGGGCAAAAACATTCAGTACTTC
TRBV5-1	TRBJ2-1	NA	once	CASSLLASAYNEQFF	TGCGCCAGCAGCTTACTAGCATCGGCCTACAATGAGCAGTTCTTC
TRBV9	TRBJ2-5	TRBD1	NA	CASSVASSGQGRETQYF	TGTGCCAGCAGCGTAGCCTCTTCCGGACAGGGGCGCGAGACCCAGTACTTC
TRBV28	TRBJ2-3	TRBD1	NA	CASSFRDRPTDTQYF	TGTGCCAGCAGTTTTCGGGACAGGCCCACAGATACGCAGTATTTT
TRBV9	TRBJ1-1	TRBD1	few	CASSFRRTGAWNEAFF	TGTGCCAGCAGCTTCCGCCGGACAGGGGCCTGGAATGAAGCTTTCTTT
TRBV6-6	TRBJ1-5	NA	NA	CASSPPGRGSNQPQHF	TGTGCCAGCAGCCCCCCGGGGAGGGGAAGCAATCAGCCCCAGCATTTT
TRBV5-1	TRBJ2-5	TRBD2	NA	CASSSGLAGQETQYF	TGCGCCAGCAGCTCAGGACTAGCGGGGCAAGAGACCCAGTACTTC
TRBV18	TRBJ2-1	NA	NA	CASSPGPVAYNEQFF	TGTGCCAGCTCACCAGGGCCGGTTGCCTACAATGAGCAGTTCTTC